This T cell receptor beta chain was profiled in a study of OX40 agonist ivuxolimab in advanced cancers. In the study overall: Ivuxolimab is an agonistic anti-OX40 (CD134) antibody, and patients were treated with it. Dose-escalation patients suffered from hepatocellular carcinoma, melanoma, renal cell or head and neck cancer. Study-level points and caveats: The study found that CD8+ T cells averaged more expanded clones than CD4+.

The assay was immunoSEQ multiplex PCR, and TCRdb's table has in-frame clones only and misses some. In the table there are tens of thousands of clones, more than 70% of which are singletons. Concerning this clone itself: Its specificity is unknown.

The germline V and J ends were trimmed by 3 bases and 2 bases, with 14 bases remaining between them. The CDR3 length is 16 residues. The germline CDR1 and CDR2 sequences are SGDLS and YYNGEE. The V call is TRBV9, the J call TRBJ1-4; weak D call: TRBD1 (6 bases). The starting material was CD4+ or CD8+ T cells sorted from blood, obtained in a trial of the OX40 agonist ivuxolimab. This clonotype originated in an adult with an advanced solid tumor such as melanoma, head and neck, liver or kidney cancer. DNA of the CDR3: TGTGCCAGCAGCGCTAGGCCCACAGGGACTAATGAAAAACTGTTTTTT. This encodes CASSARPTGTNEKLFF.